These 5 T cell receptor beta chains were sequenced from one sample in a study of regulatory T cells in long-lasting Graves disease. The time point denotes: newly diagnosed GD, antithyroid drugs for less than 3 months. Extracted RNA from PBMCs served as the source of the TCR library. To make TCR beta libraries, researchers used iRepertoire HTBI primers and Arm-PCR of CDR3 regions. TCRdb re-called the multiplex PCR reads through MiXCR, storing one row per CDR3 protein. The profile shows about 440,000 distinct CDR3 sequences, 14% to 15% of them singletons. The same data also contributed to another study, on T cells in Graves' hyperthyroidism and ophthalmopathy.

Sequenced material: peripheral blood mononuclear cells (PBMCs), taken at new diagnosis, from a patient treated with antithyroid drugs. Receptors originate from a woman in her 30s with Graves disease.

This clonotype has ten or more counts. The chain uses TRBV20-1 and TRBJ1-6, with a tentative D call TRBD1 (6 bases). Germline V gene sequence: CDR1 DFQATT, CDR2 SNEGSKA (reference sequence). CDR3 size: 15 residues. Trimming shortened V by 0 bases and J by 6 bases, and 12 bases separated the two germline ends. As DNA, the CDR3 is TGCAGTGCTAGAGACGGGACATCTACTAATTCACCCCTCCACTTT. Translation: CSARDGTSTNSPLHF.

This clonotype was observed a few times. The chain is built from TRBV5-4 and TRBJ2-3; D gene ambiguous. V lost 2 bases and J lost 6, with 10 bases in between. CDR3 length: 13 amino acids. CDR1 SGHNT and CDR2 YYREEE come from the germline V gene (reference sequence). CDR3: CASSFVGGDTQYF. The DNA of the CDR3 is TGTGCCAGCAGCTTCGTGGGCGGTGATACGCAGTATTTT.

This clonotype was found many times. The chain is built from TRBV30 and TRBJ1-5; the D is unclear. V lost 0 bases, J lost 6 bases, and 6 bases lay in between. Germline CDR1 is GTSNPN and CDR2 is SVGIG (reference sequence). The CDR3 is 12 amino acids. In nucleotides, the CDR3 is TGTGCCTGGAGTGTACCGCCTCAGCCCCAGCATTTT. The encoded protein is CAWSVPPQPQHF.

This clonotype was counted many times. The chain carries TRBV3-1 and TRBJ2-3; no firm D call. Per germline, CDR1 LGHDT and CDR2 YNNKEL (reference sequence). The V end was cut by 4 bases, the J end by 0 bases, with 11 bases between. This CDR3 has 15 residues. The CDR3 nucleotides are TGTGCCAGCAGCCTGTCTCGCCCCAGCACAGATACGCAGTATTTT. This codes for CASSLSRPSTDTQYF.

This clonotype showed up many times. This chain uses TRBV11-3 with TRBJ1-1; D not resolved. Germline V gene sequence: CDR1 SGHNT, CDR2 YENEEA. Trimming removed 1 base at V and 6 bases at J, with 6 bases between. CDR3 length: 12 residues. CDR3 coding DNA: TGTGCCAGCAGCTTAGCTGGGGCTGAAGCTTTCTTT. This translates into CASSLAGAEAFF.